The clone carrying this T cell receptor beta chain has a single count. Its antigen remains unknown. The entry originates in a study of human versus mouse CDR3 diversity and MHC coevolution. Study as a whole: Samples had between roughly 0.6 x 10^7 and 1.7 x 10^7 valid reads. General observations from the study: On average, humans showed more CDR3 deletions and insertions than mice.

TCRdb's copy holds only in-frame clones and misses some; the assay was immunoSEQ multiplex PCR. The sample has more than 60,000 clones; about nine tenths are singletons. Germline V gene sequence: CDR1 GTSNPN, CDR2 SVGIG (reference sequence). V was trimmed by 0 bases and J by 4 bases, leaving 13 bases between them. This CDR3 region has 14 residues. The V and J genes are TRBV30 and TRBJ2-7; maybe TRBD1 (6 bases). This TCR was sampled from a person aged 30 to 69 in good health. Sequenced sample: naive CD4+ T cells from blood. Subset indicated: CD45RO-negative CD62L-positive naive CD4 T cells. The CDR3 sequence is CAWSVGEGGYEQYF. For the CDR3, the DNA is TGTGCCTGGAGTGTCGGGGAAGGGGGTTACGAGCAGTACTTC. Drawing the rest from reference TRBV30 and TRBJ2-7, the complete variable domain is SQTIHQWPATLVQPVGSPLSLECTVEGTSNPNLYWYRQAAGRGLQLLFYSVGIGQISSEVPQNLSASRPQDRQFILSSKKLLLSDSGFYLCAWSVGEGGYEQYFGPGTRLTVT.